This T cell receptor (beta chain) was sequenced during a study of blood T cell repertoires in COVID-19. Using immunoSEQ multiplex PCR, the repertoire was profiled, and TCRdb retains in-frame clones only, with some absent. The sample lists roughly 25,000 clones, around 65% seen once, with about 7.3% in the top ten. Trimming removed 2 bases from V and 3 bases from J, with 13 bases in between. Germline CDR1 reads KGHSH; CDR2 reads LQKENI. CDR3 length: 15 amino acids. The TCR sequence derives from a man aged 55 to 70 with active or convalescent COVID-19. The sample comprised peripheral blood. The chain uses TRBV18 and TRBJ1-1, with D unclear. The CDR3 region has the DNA TGTGCCAGCTCACCAAAATTTCTGGAGTACACTGAAGCTTTCTTT. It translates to CASSPKFLEYTEAFF.